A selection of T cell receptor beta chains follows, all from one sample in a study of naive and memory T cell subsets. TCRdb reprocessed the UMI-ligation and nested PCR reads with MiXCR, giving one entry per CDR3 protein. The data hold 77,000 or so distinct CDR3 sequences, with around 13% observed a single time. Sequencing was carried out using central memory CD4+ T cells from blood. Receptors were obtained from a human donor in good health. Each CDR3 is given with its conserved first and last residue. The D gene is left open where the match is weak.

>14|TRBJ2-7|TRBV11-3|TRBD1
CASSLQGAQGEQYF
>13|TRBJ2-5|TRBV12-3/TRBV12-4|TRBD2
CASSQLAALTQYF
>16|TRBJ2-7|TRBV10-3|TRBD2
CAISGWTSGGSYEQYF
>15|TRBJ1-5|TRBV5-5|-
CASSYAGEGDQPQHF
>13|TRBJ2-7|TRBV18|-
CASSPGTAYEQYF
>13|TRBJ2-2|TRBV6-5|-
CATTRDNTGELFF
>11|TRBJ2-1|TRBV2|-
CASRRGNEQFF
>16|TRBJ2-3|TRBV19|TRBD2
CASSTASAGSTDTQYF
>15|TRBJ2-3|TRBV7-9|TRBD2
CASSLASGLDDTQYF
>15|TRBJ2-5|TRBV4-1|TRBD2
CASSQRGSGSETQYF
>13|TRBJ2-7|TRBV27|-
CASRPTGGGEQYF
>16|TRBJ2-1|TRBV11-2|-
CASRSLRQALNNEQFF
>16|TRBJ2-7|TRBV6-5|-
CASSSRGLPGKYEQYF